The rows below give T cell receptor beta chains drawn from one sample of a study of immune evolution from preneoplasia to lung adenocarcinoma. Here immunoSEQ multiplex PCR was the method, and the copy in TCRdb shows in-frame clones only, minus some. This table has 6,500 to 7,500 clones, about 80% appearing once. The sample taken for sequencing was FFPE invasive lung adenocarcinoma tissue. The receptors originated from a person aged 35 to 50 with lung adenocarcinoma. CDR3s include the opening cysteine and the closing phenylalanine or tryptophan. The order of the fields is D gene, clone size, J gene, V gene, CDR3 protein, CDR3 DNA. D genes are given only for firm matches. Clone size is stated in some rows and not others, as once, few, many or a class when expanded.

D gene: -; clone size: -; J gene: TRBJ1-2; V gene: TRBV5-5; CDR3 protein: CASSSLGPERGYTF; CDR3 DNA: TGTGCCAGCAGCTCTCTGGGCCCCGAGAGAGGCTACACCTTC
D gene: -; clone size: -; J gene: TRBJ2-3; V gene: TRBV27; CDR3 protein: CASSLSTPSTDTQYF; CDR3 DNA: TGTGCCAGCAGTTTATCGACCCCAAGCACAGATACGCAGTATTTT
D gene: -; clone size: few; J gene: TRBJ2-5; V gene: TRBV7-9; CDR3 protein: CASSSMQGGGETQYF; CDR3 DNA: TGTGCCAGCAGCTCTATGCAGGGCGGCGGAGAGACCCAGTACTTC
D gene: TRBD2; clone size: -; J gene: TRBJ2-3; V gene: TRBV27; CDR3 protein: CASSLRRYSGRGEDTQYF; CDR3 DNA: TGTGCCAGCAGTTTAAGGCGTTATAGCGGGAGGGGGGAAGATACGCAGTATTTT
D gene: -; clone size: -; J gene: TRBJ1-5; V gene: TRBV19; CDR3 protein: CASSMQGKDNQPQHF; CDR3 DNA: TGTGCCAGTAGTATGCAGGGCAAAGACAATCAGCCCCAGCATTTT
D gene: TRBD2; clone size: -; J gene: TRBJ2-2; V gene: TRBV9; CDR3 protein: CASSEPAGGPGTGELFF; CDR3 DNA: TGTGCCAGCAGCGAGCCAGCGGGGGGGCCGGGCACCGGGGAGCTGTTTTTT
D gene: TRBD1; clone size: -; J gene: TRBJ1-2; V gene: TRBV30; CDR3 protein: CAWSGTGKGGYTF; CDR3 DNA: TGTGCCTGGAGTGGGACAGGGAAGGGTGGCTACACCTTC
D gene: -; clone size: once; J gene: TRBJ1-3; V gene: TRBV5-1; CDR3 protein: CASSSQGKSGNTIYF; CDR3 DNA: TGCGCCAGCAGCTCTCAGGGGAAGTCTGGAAACACCATATATTTT
D gene: TRBD1; clone size: -; J gene: TRBJ1-1; V gene: TRBV5-6; CDR3 protein: CASSLTAGGKGNTEAFF; CDR3 DNA: TGTGCCAGCAGCTTAACGGCAGGGGGCAAGGGGAACACTGAAGCTTTCTTT
D gene: -; clone size: few; J gene: TRBJ1-5; V gene: TRBV6-6; CDR3 protein: CASSYSDRPNQPQHF; CDR3 DNA: TGTGCCAGCAGTTACTCGGACAGACCAAATCAGCCCCAGCATTTT
D gene: TRBD2; clone size: -; J gene: TRBJ2-7; V gene: TRBV7-2; CDR3 protein: CASSTWSGSSYEQYF; CDR3 DNA: TGTGCCAGCAGCACATGGAGCGGGAGCTCCTACGAGCAGTACTTC
D gene: TRBD1; clone size: -; J gene: TRBJ1-1; V gene: TRBV19; CDR3 protein: CASTSRGLNTEAFF; CDR3 DNA: TGTGCCAGTACCAGCAGGGGGCTGAACACTGAAGCTTTCTTT
D gene: TRBD1; clone size: -; J gene: TRBJ1-6; V gene: TRBV5-4; CDR3 protein: CASSEQGRNSPLHF; CDR3 DNA: TGTGCCAGCAGCGAACAGGGGCGGAATTCACCCCTCCACTTT
D gene: -; clone size: -; J gene: TRBJ1-5; V gene: TRBV21-1; CDR3 protein: CASSKGEVGQGNQPQHF; CDR3 DNA: -
D gene: -; clone size: -; J gene: TRBJ1-3; V gene: TRBV6-1; CDR3 protein: CASAGRSGNTIYF; CDR3 DNA: TGTGCCAGCGCCGGGCGCTCTGGAAACACCATATATTTT
D gene: TRBD2; clone size: -; J gene: TRBJ2-1; V gene: TRBV7-9; CDR3 protein: CASSLVGGSSGSLHNEQFF; CDR3 DNA: TGTGCCAGCAGCTTAGTAGGGGGTTCTAGCGGGAGCCTACACAATGAGCAGTTCTTC
D gene: -; clone size: -; J gene: TRBJ1-5; V gene: TRBV2; CDR3 protein: CASTGQYNQPQHF; CDR3 DNA: TGTGCCAGCACCGGACAGTACAATCAGCCCCAGCATTTT
D gene: -; clone size: few; J gene: TRBJ1-2; V gene: TRBV28; CDR3 protein: CASSETLGNYGYTF; CDR3 DNA: TGTGCCAGCAGTGAGACCCTAGGGAACTATGGCTACACCTTC
D gene: -; clone size: few; J gene: TRBJ1-4; V gene: TRBV27; CDR3 protein: CASSLKPGPEKLFF; CDR3 DNA: TGTGCCAGCAGTTTAAAACCGGGACCCGAAAAACTGTTTTTT
D gene: TRBD1; clone size: few; J gene: TRBJ2-7; V gene: TRBV10-3; CDR3 protein: CAIAGTGAAEQYF; CDR3 DNA: TGTGCCATCGCCGGGACAGGGGCGGCCGAGCAGTACTTC
D gene: TRBD1; clone size: -; J gene: TRBJ1-1; V gene: TRBV14; CDR3 protein: CASSQTGVNTEAFF; CDR3 DNA: TGTGCCAGCAGCCAGACAGGGGTGAACACTGAAGCTTTCTTT
D gene: TRBD1; clone size: -; J gene: TRBJ2-1; V gene: TRBV25-1; CDR3 protein: CASSERTGGGEQFF; CDR3 DNA: TGTGCCAGCAGTGAGAGGACAGGGGGGGGTGAGCAGTTCTTC
D gene: TRBD1; clone size: -; J gene: TRBJ1-2; V gene: TRBV5-6; CDR3 protein: CASSLVGQGKYGYTF; CDR3 DNA: TGTGCCAGCAGCTTGGTCGGACAGGGGAAGTATGGCTACACCTTC
D gene: TRBD2; clone size: few; J gene: TRBJ2-5; V gene: TRBV4-2; CDR3 protein: CASSQEASMGGGPQETQYF; CDR3 DNA: TGTGCCAGCAGCCAGGAAGCATCGATGGGCGGGGGGCCGCAAGAGACCCAGTACTTC
D gene: -; clone size: -; J gene: TRBJ2-5; V gene: TRBV5-1; CDR3 protein: CASSFWQGRTETQYF; CDR3 DNA: TGCGCCAGCAGCTTTTGGCAGGGTAGGACAGAGACCCAGTACTTC
D gene: -; clone size: -; J gene: TRBJ2-7; V gene: TRBV6-1; CDR3 protein: CASKIERTVGYEQYF; CDR3 DNA: TGTGCCAGCAAGATTGAACGGACAGTCGGCTACGAGCAGTACTTC
D gene: -; clone size: -; J gene: TRBJ1-2; V gene: TRBV30; CDR3 protein: CAWSSSRANYGYTF; CDR3 DNA: TGTGCCTGGAGTTCTTCCAGGGCCAACTATGGCTACACCTTC
D gene: -; clone size: -; J gene: TRBJ1-2; V gene: TRBV19; CDR3 protein: CASSEGVNTNYGYTF; CDR3 DNA: TGTGCCAGTAGCGAGGGTGTGAATACTAACTATGGCTACACCTTC
D gene: TRBD1; clone size: -; J gene: TRBJ2-7; V gene: TRBV28; CDR3 protein: CASLSEATGSFYEQYF; CDR3 DNA: TGTGCCAGCCTATCTGAGGCGACAGGGAGTTTTTACGAGCAGTACTTC
D gene: -; clone size: -; J gene: TRBJ1-1; V gene: TRBV27; CDR3 protein: CASSNPTGTLNTEAFF; CDR3 DNA: TGTGCCAGCAGTAACCCTACCGGGACATTAAACACTGAAGCTTTCTTT
D gene: TRBD2; clone size: -; J gene: TRBJ2-1; V gene: TRBV7-2; CDR3 protein: CASSSNLGRERSEQFF; CDR3 DNA: TGTGCCAGCAGCTCGAACTTAGGGCGGGAGCGGAGTGAGCAGTTCTTC
D gene: -; clone size: once; J gene: TRBJ1-1; V gene: TRBV5-1; CDR3 protein: CASSPQASGVTEAFF; CDR3 DNA: TGCGCCAGCAGCCCCCAAGCCTCAGGGGTAACTGAAGCTTTCTTT
D gene: -; clone size: -; J gene: TRBJ2-5; V gene: TRBV7-9; CDR3 protein: CASSLAEAYNLGETQYF; CDR3 DNA: TGTGCCAGCAGCTTAGCGGAGGCCTACAATCTGGGGGAGACCCAGTACTTC
D gene: -; clone size: -; J gene: TRBJ1-1; V gene: TRBV30; CDR3 protein: CAWRARGGNTEAFF; CDR3 DNA: TGTGCCTGGAGGGCCCGGGGGGGGAACACTGAAGCTTTCTTT
D gene: TRBD2; clone size: -; J gene: TRBJ2-5; V gene: TRBV4-1; CDR3 protein: CASSQEGLAGVETQYF; CDR3 DNA: TGCGCCAGCAGCCAAGAGGGGCTAGCGGGGGTGGAGACCCAGTACTTC
D gene: -; clone size: -; J gene: TRBJ1-2; V gene: TRBV28; CDR3 protein: CASNSGVHGYTF; CDR3 DNA: TGTGCCAGCAACTCAGGGGTGCATGGCTACACCTTC
D gene: -; clone size: once; J gene: TRBJ1-5; V gene: TRBV5-8; CDR3 protein: CASRPDTGPQHF; CDR3 DNA: TGTGCCAGCAGACCCGACACTGGCCCCCAGCATTTT
D gene: -; clone size: -; J gene: TRBJ2-7; V gene: TRBV20-1; CDR3 protein: CSVGGYEQYF; CDR3 DNA: TGCAGTGTTGGGGGGTACGAGCAGTACTTC
D gene: TRBD2; clone size: -; J gene: TRBJ2-3; V gene: TRBV10-1; CDR3 protein: CASSPAGLESGADTQYF; CDR3 DNA: TGCGCCAGCAGTCCCGCGGGACTAGAGTCAGGCGCAGATACGCAGTATTTT
D gene: TRBD1; clone size: once; J gene: TRBJ1-1; V gene: TRBV5-1; CDR3 protein: CASRSGQMYMNTEAFF; CDR3 DNA: TGCGCCAGCAGGTCGGGACAGATGTACATGAACACTGAAGCTTTCTTT
D gene: TRBD2; clone size: -; J gene: TRBJ2-1; V gene: TRBV30; CDR3 protein: CAWSPGKGRGNEQFF; CDR3 DNA: TGTGCCTGGAGTCCAGGGAAGGGGAGGGGCAATGAGCAGTTCTTC
D gene: -; clone size: -; J gene: TRBJ2-5; V gene: TRBV10-2; CDR3 protein: CASTPLGAAETQYF; CDR3 DNA: TGCGCCAGCACACCGCTGGGGGCGGCGGAGACCCAGTACTTC
D gene: -; clone size: -; J gene: TRBJ1-4; V gene: TRBV4-1; CDR3 protein: CASSPGNGGRGEKLFF; CDR3 DNA: TGCGCCAGCAGCCCTGGGAATGGGGGGCGTGGGGAAAAACTGTTTTTT
D gene: -; clone size: -; J gene: TRBJ2-4; V gene: TRBV6-5; CDR3 protein: CASSPGGRGLVIQYF; CDR3 DNA: TGTGCCAGCAGCCCCGGAGGGCGGGGACTGGTCATTCAGTACTTC
D gene: TRBD1; clone size: -; J gene: TRBJ2-3; V gene: TRBV12-5; CDR3 protein: CASGWPTGLSTDTQYF; CDR3 DNA: TGTGCTAGTGGTTGGCCGACAGGGCTTAGCACAGATACGCAGTATTTT
D gene: TRBD1; clone size: few; J gene: TRBJ1-2; V gene: TRBV7-9; CDR3 protein: CASSTPGQSYGYTF; CDR3 DNA: TGTGCCAGCAGCACCCCGGGACAGAGCTATGGCTACACCTTC